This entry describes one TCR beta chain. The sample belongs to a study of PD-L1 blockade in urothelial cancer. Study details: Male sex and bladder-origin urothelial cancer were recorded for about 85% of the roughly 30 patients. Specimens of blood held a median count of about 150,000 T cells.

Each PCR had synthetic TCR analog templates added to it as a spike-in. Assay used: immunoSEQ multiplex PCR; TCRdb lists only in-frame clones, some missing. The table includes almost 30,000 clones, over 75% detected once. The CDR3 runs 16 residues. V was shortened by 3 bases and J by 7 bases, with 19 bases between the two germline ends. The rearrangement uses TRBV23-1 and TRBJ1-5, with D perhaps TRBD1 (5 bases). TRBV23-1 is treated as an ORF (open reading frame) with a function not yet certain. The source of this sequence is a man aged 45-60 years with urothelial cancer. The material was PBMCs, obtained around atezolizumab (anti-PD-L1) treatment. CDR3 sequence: CASSHYGTLNKQPQHF. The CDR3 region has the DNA TGCGCCAGCAGTCATTACGGGACTCTCAACAAGCAGCCCCAGCATTTT.